This TCR beta chain stems from a study of brain T cells in children with intractable seizures. TCRdb's copy holds only in-frame clones and misses some; the assay was immunoSEQ multiplex PCR. The sample includes around 340,000 clones, approximately 93% of them seen just once. Germline CDR1 and CDR2: MNHEY and SVGAGI. This CDR3 is 12 amino acids long. Trimming left V 8 bases short and J 8 bases short, with 12 bases between. Time point described: blood from clinic visit 5 months post-surgery; TSC patient then seizure free. Patients received at least one anti-epileptic drug before surgery. The chain carries TRBV6-5 and TRBJ2-2; D gene ambiguous. Sequencing was performed on peripheral blood, taken roughly 5 months after surgery. This receptor was taken from a boy younger than two with tuberous sclerosis and intractable seizures. This chain's CDR3 is CASLTSVGELFF. In nucleotides, the CDR3 is TGTGCCAGCCTTACTTCTGTGGGGGAGCTGTTTTTT.